This T cell receptor (beta chain) was identified in a study of cytomegalovirus exposure and HLA in healthy donors. Study in general: An analysis done earlier identified 117 million unique TCR beta sequences from about 179 million T cells.

The PCR employed 60 Vbeta primers together with 13 Jbeta primers. TCRdb's table, derived via immunoSEQ multiplex PCR, lists solely in-frame clones and lacks some. The table includes about 200,000 clones, over 75% detected once. Sequencing used PBMCs. The receptor was isolated from a boy younger than 10 in good health and CMV-seronegative.

CDR3 DNA sequence: TGTGCCAGCAGCCCCACTCCTCTAGCGGGGAACAATGAGCAGTTCTTC. This codes for CASSPTPLAGNNEQFF. The chain uses TRBV5-4 and TRBJ2-1; 9 nucleotides align to TRBD2. Germline loops: CDR1 SGHNT, CDR2 YYREEE (reference sequence). After removal of 4 bases from V and 5 bases from J, the junction contained 10 bases not matched to a gene. This CDR3 contains 16 residues. The whole variable domain, filled in from reference TRBV5-4 and TRBJ2-1, reads ETGVTQSPTHLIKTRGQQVTLRCSSQSGHNTVSWYQQALGQGPQFIFQYYREEENGRGNFPPRFSGLQFPNYSSELNVNALELDDSALYLCASSPTPLAGNNEQFFGPGTRLTVL.